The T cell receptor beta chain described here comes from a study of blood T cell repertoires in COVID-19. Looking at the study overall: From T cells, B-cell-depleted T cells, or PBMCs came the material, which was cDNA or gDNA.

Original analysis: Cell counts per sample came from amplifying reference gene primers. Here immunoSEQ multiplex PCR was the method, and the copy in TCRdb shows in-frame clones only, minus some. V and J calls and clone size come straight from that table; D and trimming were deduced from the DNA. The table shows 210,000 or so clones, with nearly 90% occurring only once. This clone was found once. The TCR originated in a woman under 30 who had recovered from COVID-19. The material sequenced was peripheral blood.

The CDR3 DNA follows: TGTGCCAGCAGCCCGGCGCTAGAGGAAAAACTGTTTTTT. Its protein product is CASSPALEEKLFF. The rearrangement links TRBV7-8 to TRBJ1-4, with D unclear. Germline V CDR1 and CDR2: SGHVS, FQNEAQ. The CDR3 loop spans 13 amino acids. V was trimmed by 5 bases and J by 8 bases, leaving 12 bases between them.